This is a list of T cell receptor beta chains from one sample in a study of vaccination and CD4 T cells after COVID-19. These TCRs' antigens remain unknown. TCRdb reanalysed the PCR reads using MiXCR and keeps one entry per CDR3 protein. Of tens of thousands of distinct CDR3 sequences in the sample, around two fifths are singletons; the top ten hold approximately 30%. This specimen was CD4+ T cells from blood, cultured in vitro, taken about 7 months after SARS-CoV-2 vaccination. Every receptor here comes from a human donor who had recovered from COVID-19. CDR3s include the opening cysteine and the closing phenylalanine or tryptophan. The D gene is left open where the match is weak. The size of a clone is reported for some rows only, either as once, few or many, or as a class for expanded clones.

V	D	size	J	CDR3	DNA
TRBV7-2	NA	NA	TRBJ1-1	CASSLGGGLNTEAFF	TGTGCCAGCAGCTTAGGGGGAGGTTTGAACACTGAAGCTTTCTTT
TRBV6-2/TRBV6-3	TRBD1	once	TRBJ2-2	CASSYRGPGELFF	TGTGCCAGCAGTTACAGGGGGCCCGGGGAGCTGTTTTTT
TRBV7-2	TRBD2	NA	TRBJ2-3	CASSLRRGVSTDTQYF	TGTGCCAGCAGCTTACGGCGGGGGGTTAGCACAGATACGCAGTATTTT
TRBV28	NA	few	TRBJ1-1	CASSQFRTNTEAFF	TGTGCCAGCAGCCAATTTCGTACCAACACTGAAGCTTTCTTT
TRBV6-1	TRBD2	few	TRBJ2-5	CASSKSSGGIQETQYF	TGTGCCAGCAGTAAATCTAGCGGGGGGATCCAAGAGACCCAGTACTTC
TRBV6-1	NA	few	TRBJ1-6	CASSDTKTEPSPLHF	TGTGCCAGCAGTGACACGAAAACTGAACCTTCACCCCTCCACTTT
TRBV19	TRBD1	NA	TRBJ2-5	CASSITTGTSQSAQYF	TGTGCCAGTAGTATAACGACAGGGACGAGTCAATCGGCCCAGTACTTC
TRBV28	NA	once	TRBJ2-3	CASSLEAAGGDTDTQYF	TGTGCCAGCAGTTTAGAGGCAGCAGGAGGGGACACAGATACGCAGTATTTT
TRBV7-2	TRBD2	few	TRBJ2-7	CASSVSGGAIYEQYF	TGTGCCAGCAGCGTTAGCGGGGGGGCGATATACGAGCAGTACTTC
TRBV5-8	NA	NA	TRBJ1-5	CASSLIGEGVNQPQHF	TGTGCCAGCAGCTTGATTGGGGAGGGAGTAAATCAGCCCCAGCATTTT
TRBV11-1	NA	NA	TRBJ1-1	CASSLGGGQVEAFF	TGTGCCAGCAGCTTAGGAGGGGGACAAGTTGAAGCTTTCTTT
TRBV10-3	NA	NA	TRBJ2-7	CAIRPTGSSYEQYF	TGTGCCATCAGACCAACTGGGAGCTCCTACGAGCAGTACTTC
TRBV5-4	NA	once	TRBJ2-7	CASSESAVVSSYEQYF	TGTGCCAGCAGCGAATCCGCAGTCGTCAGCTCCTACGAGCAGTACTTC